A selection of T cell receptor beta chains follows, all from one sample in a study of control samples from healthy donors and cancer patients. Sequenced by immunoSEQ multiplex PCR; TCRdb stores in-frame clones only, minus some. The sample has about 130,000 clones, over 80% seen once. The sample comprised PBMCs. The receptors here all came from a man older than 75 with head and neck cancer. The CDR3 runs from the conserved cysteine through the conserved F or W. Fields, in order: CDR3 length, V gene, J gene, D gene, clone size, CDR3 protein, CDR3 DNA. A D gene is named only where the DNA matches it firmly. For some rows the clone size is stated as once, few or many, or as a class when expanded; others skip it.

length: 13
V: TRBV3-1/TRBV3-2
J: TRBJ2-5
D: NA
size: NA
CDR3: CASSLPPAETQYF
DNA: TGTGCCAGCAGCCTCCCCCCGGCGGAGACCCAGTACTTC

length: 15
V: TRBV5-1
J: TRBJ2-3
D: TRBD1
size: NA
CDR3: CASSTRGTGEDTQYF
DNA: TGCGCCAGCAGCACCCGCGGGACAGGGGAGGATACGCAGTATTTT

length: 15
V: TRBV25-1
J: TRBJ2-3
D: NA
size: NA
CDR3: CASSDPRLSGDTQYF
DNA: TGTGCCAGCAGTGACCCCAGGCTCTCGGGGGATACGCAGTATTTT

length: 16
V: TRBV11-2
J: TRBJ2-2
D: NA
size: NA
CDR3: CASSFERDFNTGELFF
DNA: TGTGCCAGCAGCTTCGAAAGGGACTTTAACACCGGGGAGCTGTTTTTT

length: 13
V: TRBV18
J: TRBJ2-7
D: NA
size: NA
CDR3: CASSPGTTTEQYF
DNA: TGTGCCAGCTCACCAGGGACAACGACGGAGCAGTACTTC

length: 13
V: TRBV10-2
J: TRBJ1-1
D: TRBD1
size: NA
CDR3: CASRGQPHTEAFF
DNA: TGCGCCAGCAGGGGACAGCCACACACTGAAGCTTTCTTT

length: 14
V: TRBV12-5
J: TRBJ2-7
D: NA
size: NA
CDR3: CASAPTWTAYEQYF
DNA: TGTGCTAGTGCCCCAACCTGGACAGCCTACGAGCAGTACTTC

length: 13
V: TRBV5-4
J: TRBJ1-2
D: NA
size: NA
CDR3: CASSRGGAYGYTF
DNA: TGTGCCAGCAGCCGAGGGGGTGCCTATGGCTACACCTTC

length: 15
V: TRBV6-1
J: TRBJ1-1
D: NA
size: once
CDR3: CASRDAGPGVTEAFF
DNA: TGTGCCAGCAGGGACGCGGGGCCGGGGGTCACTGAAGCTTTCTTT

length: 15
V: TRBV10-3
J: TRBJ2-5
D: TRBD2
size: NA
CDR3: CAISRRGSTQETQYF
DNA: TGTGCCATCAGCCGGCGGGGGAGCACACAAGAGACCCAGTACTTC